This T cell receptor beta chain is from a study of blood T cell repertoires in COVID-19 (dated by TCRdb to 2018 to 2020). About the investigation overall: Samples from collaborators originated in the United States, Italy and Spain and spanned both the acute and convalescent phases of COVID-19. The material from the prospective study consisted of cDNA or gDNA derived from T cells, B-cell-depleted T cells, or PBMCs. Deeply sampled blood TCRbeta repertoires from subjects exposed to, actively infected with, or recovered from COVID-19 were included in the dataset. The repertoires were released in a freely available public database meant as a resource for research on the immune response to SARS-CoV-2. Samples came from the ongoing ImmuneRACE study (first 160 participants) plus 1,254 subjects from 6 global collaborators. A de-identified subject ID, COVID-19 status, age in years and sex were almost always included in the sample metadata. Where HLA class I and class II types were available, the types were taken from metadata supplied by the sample provider, not from assay-based typing.

Participants in the prospective study were enrolled through a virtual design, were aged roughly 18 to 100 years, and lived in roughly 26 United States geographic areas. In the prospective study, participants were assigned to cohorts based on the clinical history participants reported in a screening survey and a study questionnaire. Exposed participants had been in contact, within 2 weeks of entering the study, with a person who had a PCR-confirmed or clinician-diagnosed case of COVID-19. Each participant in the prospective study had whole blood, serum and a nasopharyngeal or oropharyngeal swab collected by mobile phlebotomists. Over a roughly 2-month period, participants in the prospective study had the option of providing additional blood draws and questionnaires. Before DNA extraction, prospective study blood samples were shipped either frozen or at room temperature. TCRbeta CDR3 regions were amplified from genomic DNA using the immunoSEQ Assay, a bias-controlled multiplex PCR. The original pipeline was this. The number of nucleated cells in each sample was estimated from the amplification of reference gene primers within the assay. Sequence reads were collapsed and filtered to measure the absolute abundance of every unique TCRbeta CDR3 rearrangement. For each sample, productive Simpson clonality was calculated as the square root of Simpson's diversity index across productive rearrangements. Sourced from immuneACCESS, this table was stored by TCRdb with only in-frame sequences that have V and J called. A share of the clones is absent; for the studies checked, an unresolved V gene accounts for under half, and the remainder has no known explanation. Clone size and the V and J calls come from that table; the DNA yielded D and trimming. Present in this sample are over 200,000 clones, 75% to 90% of which were seen just once. The ten largest clones capture over 3.5% of the sample.

Study-wide conclusions, independent of this receptor: Clinical and demographic metadata were provided uncurated, with the amount varying by source and participant.

Measured from the cysteine to the phenylalanine, the CDR3 is 13 residues long. The retained sequence is limited to the CDR3, 39 bases, with the frame set at the first base. V and J are truncated by 3 bases and 6 bases respectively, leaving an intervening sequence of 11 bases. As encoded in the germline V gene, CDR1 is SGHTA while CDR2 is FQGTGA. This clone was picked up one time. The antigen it binds to is not known. No per-base quality is available; no much larger clone lies one base away. The sequence links TRBV7-3 to TRBJ1-2; the D gene is not confidently resolved. The origin of this receptor is a woman aged 25-40 years who had been exposed to COVID-19. Sequences were obtained from PBMCs or T cells enriched from blood (not recorded which). The CDR3 reads CASSLTREHGYTF. The DNA sequence reads TGTGCCAGCAGCTTGACGAGGGAACATGGCTACACCTTC.